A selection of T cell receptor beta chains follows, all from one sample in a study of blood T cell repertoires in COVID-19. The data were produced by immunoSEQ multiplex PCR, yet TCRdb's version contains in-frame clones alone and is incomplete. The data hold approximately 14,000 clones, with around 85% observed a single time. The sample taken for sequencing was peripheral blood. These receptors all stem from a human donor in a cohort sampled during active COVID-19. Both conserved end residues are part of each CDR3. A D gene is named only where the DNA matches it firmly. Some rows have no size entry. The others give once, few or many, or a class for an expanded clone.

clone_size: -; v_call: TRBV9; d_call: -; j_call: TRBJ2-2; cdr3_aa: CASSGPRGLGGELFF; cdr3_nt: TGTGCCAGCAGCGGCCCTAGGGGACTTGGCGGGGAGCTGTTTTTT
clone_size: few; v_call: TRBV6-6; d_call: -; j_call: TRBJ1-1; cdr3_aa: CASSSLTGLNTEAFF; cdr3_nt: TGTGCCAGCAGTTCCCTGACAGGCTTGAACACTGAAGCTTTCTTT
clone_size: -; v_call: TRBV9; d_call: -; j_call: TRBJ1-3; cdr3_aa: CASALGRTSGNTIYF; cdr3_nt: TGTGCCAGCGCCCTGGGGAGGACCTCTGGAAACACCATATATTTT
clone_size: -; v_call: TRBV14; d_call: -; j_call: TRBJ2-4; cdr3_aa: CASSQFSENIQYF; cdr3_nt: TGTGCCAGCAGCCAGTTCTCCGAAAACATTCAGTACTTC
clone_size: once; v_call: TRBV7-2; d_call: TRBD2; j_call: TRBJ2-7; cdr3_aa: CASSILAGGPHEQYF; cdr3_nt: TGTGCCAGCAGCATACTAGCGGGAGGGCCCCACGAGCAGTACTTC
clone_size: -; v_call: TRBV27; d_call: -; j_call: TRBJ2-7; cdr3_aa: CASILTGPFPYEQYF; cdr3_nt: TGTGCCAGCATCCTGACAGGTCCCTTCCCCTACGAGCAGTACTTC
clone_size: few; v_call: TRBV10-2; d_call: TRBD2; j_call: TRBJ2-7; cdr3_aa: CASIAAGGLSYEQYF; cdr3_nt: TGCGCCAGCATTGCAGCGGGAGGACTCTCCTACGAGCAGTACTTC
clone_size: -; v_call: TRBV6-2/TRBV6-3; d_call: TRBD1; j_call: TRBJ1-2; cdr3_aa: CASSYPRTGTYGYTF; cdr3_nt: TGTGCCAGCAGTTACCCCCGGACAGGGACATATGGCTACACCTTC
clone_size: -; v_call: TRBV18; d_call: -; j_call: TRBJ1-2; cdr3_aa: CASSPPRNMRYTF; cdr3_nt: TGTGCCAGCTCACCCCCTCGGAATATGAGGTACACCTTC
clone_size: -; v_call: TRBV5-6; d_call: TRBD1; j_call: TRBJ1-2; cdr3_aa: CASSQGASVYGYTF; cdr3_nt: TGTGCCAGCAGCCAGGGGGCTTCGGTCTATGGCTACACCTTC
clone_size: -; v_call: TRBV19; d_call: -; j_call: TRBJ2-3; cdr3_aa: CASSIRVAADTQYF; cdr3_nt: TGTGCCAGTAGTATTCGAGTAGCGGCAGATACGCAGTATTTT
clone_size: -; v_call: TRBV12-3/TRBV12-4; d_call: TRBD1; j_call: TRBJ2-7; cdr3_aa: CASSYGTAYEQYF; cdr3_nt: TGTGCCAGCAGTTACGGGACAGCCTACGAGCAGTACTTC
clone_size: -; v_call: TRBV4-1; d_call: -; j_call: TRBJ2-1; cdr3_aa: CASSKSGTGAYNEQFF; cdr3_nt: TGCGCCAGCAGCAAATCCGGGACTGGAGCCTACAATGAGCAGTTCTTC
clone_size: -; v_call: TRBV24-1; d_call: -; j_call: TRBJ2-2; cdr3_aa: CATSRQGDTGELFF; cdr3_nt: TGTGCCACCAGTCGGCAGGGCGACACCGGGGAGCTGTTTTTT
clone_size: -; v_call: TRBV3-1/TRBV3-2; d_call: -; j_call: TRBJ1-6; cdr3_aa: CASSPRSGGGPLHF; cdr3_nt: TGTGCCAGCAGCCCCCGCTCAGGCGGAGGTCCCCTCCACTTT
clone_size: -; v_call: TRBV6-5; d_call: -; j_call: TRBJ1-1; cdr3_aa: CASSYSGTQAEAFF; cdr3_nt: TGTGCCAGCAGTTACTCGGGCACCCAGGCTGAAGCTTTCTTT
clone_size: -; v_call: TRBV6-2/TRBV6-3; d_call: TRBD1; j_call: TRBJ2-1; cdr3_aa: CASSQGTGGNEQFF; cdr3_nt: TGTGCCAGCAGTCAAGGGACAGGGGGGAATGAGCAGTTCTTC
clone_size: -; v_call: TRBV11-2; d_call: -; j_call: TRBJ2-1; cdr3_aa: CASNLRPTGFHNEQFF; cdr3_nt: TGTGCCAGCAACCTAAGGCCTACAGGGTTCCACAATGAGCAGTTCTTC
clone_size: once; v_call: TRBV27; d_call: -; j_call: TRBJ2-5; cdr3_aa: CASSLGHTQETQYF; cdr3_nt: TGTGCCAGCAGTTTAGGACACACCCAAGAGACCCAGTACTTC
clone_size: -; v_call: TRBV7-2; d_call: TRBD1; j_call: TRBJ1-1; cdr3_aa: CASSSRPTGNEAFF; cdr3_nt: TGTGCCAGCAGCTCCCGACCGACAGGGAACGAAGCTTTCTTT
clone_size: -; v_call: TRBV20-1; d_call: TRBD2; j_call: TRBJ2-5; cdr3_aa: CSASTGLAGPRETQYF; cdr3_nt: TGCAGTGCTAGTACGGGACTAGCGGGACCACGGGAGACCCAGTACTTC
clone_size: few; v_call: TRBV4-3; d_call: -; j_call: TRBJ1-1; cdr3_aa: CASSHGERREAFF; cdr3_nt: TGCGCCAGCAGCCATGGGGAGCGACGTGAAGCTTTCTTT
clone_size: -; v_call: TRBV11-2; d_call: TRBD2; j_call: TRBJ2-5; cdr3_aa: CASSATSGRETQYF; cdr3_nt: TGTGCCAGCAGCGCTACTAGCGGGAGGGAGACCCAGTACTTC
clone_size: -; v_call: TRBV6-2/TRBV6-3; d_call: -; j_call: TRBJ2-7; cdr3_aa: CASSTQTGQEEQYF; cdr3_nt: TGTGCCAGCAGCACGCAGACTGGACAAGAGGAGCAGTACTTC